Detailed here is one T cell receptor (beta chain). The data were obtained in a study of T cell changes during pregnancy in multiple sclerosis. Profiled with immunoSEQ multiplex PCR; TCRdb holds only in-frame clones, not every one. In the table there are 40,000 to 50,000 clones, approximately 94% of which are singletons. There are 21 residues in the CDR3. This clonotype originated in a female donor with multiple sclerosis, enrolled in a pregnancy study. Here the sequenced sample was CD4+ T cells from peripheral blood mononuclear cells, taken in the third trimester of pregnancy. The rearrangement uses TRBV12-2 and TRBJ2-6; the table's TRBD1 call for D was not verified on the DNA. TRBV12-2 is an annotated pseudogene. CDR3: CASRPPIPGERAQAGANVLTF. CDR3 bases: TGTGCAAGTCGCCCACCCATCCCAGGGGAGAGGGCTCAGGCTGGGGCCAACGTCCTGACTTTC.